These 8 T cell receptor beta chains share one sample of origin, sequenced in a study of T-cell memory formation after mild COVID-19 (dated by TCRdb to about 2021). Library generation was performed with 5' RACE. These reads were obtained on an Illumina NovaSeq 6000. TCRdb's own reprocessing of the public reads used fastp at Q25 and MiXCR and kept productive beta chains. Duplicate CDR3 protein sequences are folded into a single record with the most common DNA and genes. This sample has more than 250,000 distinct CDR3 sequences in its table, and around 15% of those were observed once. Roughly 20% of the sample comes from the top ten. Sequenced input: PBMCs or a T cell subset sorted from them (not recorded which). All receptors derive from a man between 18 and 29 years old who had mild COVID-19 (a few samples of this study predate the infection). The sample titles of this study are shuffled in the database, so cell type and time point are left out; the donor was told from shared clones.

The chain joins TRBV6-1 to TRBJ1-5; D possibly corresponds to TRBD1 (6 bases). This CDR3 is 14 amino acids long. V was trimmed by 6 bases and J by 7 bases, leaving 16 bases between them. CDR1 MNHNS and CDR2 SASEGT come from the germline V gene. The CDR3 DNA sequence: TGTGCCAGCAGAGGGGGGGGGTCGTGGCAGCCCCAGCATTTT. Protein: CASRGGGSWQPQHF.

This clonotype was seen a few times. The V and J genes are TRBV7-2 and TRBJ2-1, with 11 bases identical to TRBD2. Trimming cost V 2 bases and J 10 bases; bases outside gene matches: 7. The CDR3 length is 15 residues. Germline V gives CDR1 SGHTA, CDR2 FQGNSA. Here the CDR3 DNA reads TGTGCCAGCAGCTTACCAACTAGCGGGGGAGCGGAGCAGTTCTTC. Translated: CASSLPTSGGAEQFF.

This sequence joins TRBV12-3 or TRBV12-4 and TRBJ2-3; D could derive from TRBD1 or TRBD2 (5 bases each). Deletions cut 6 bases from V and 0 bases from J, with 16 bases between. The CDR3 spans 16 residues. The DNA for the CDR3 is TGTGCCAGCAGCCCTTGGGGCCCGGGGAGCACAGATACGCAGTATTTT. Its translation is CASSPWGPGSTDTQYF.

This clonotype was seen more than once but under ten times. The chain joins TRBV7-8 to TRBJ2-3, with TRBD2 identical over 11 bases. J was trimmed by 0 bases and V by 2 bases; bases with no gene match: 13. CDR1 and CDR2 from the germline V gene are SGHVS and FQNEAQ. This CDR3 region has 20 residues. The CDR3 nucleotides are TGTGCCAGCAGCTTACTTACCGGGACTAGCGGAGCGACTAGCACAGATACGCAGTATTTT. The encoded protein is CASSLLTGTSGATSTDTQYF. The full variable domain, its missing parts supplied by reference TRBV7-8 and TRBJ2-3, is GAGVSQSPRYKVAKRGQDVALRCDPISGHVSLFWYQQALGQGPEFLTYFQNEAQLDKSGLPSDRFFAERPEGSVSTLKIQRTQQEDSAVYLCASSLLTGTSGATSTDTQYFGPGTRLTVL.

Only a few counts were recorded for this clonotype. V gene TRBV12-3 or TRBV12-4 combines with J gene TRBJ1-5, with 9 bases that match TRBD1. This CDR3 is built from 15 residues. J was trimmed by 2 bases and V by 6 bases; bases with no gene match: 5. The CDR3 bases are TGTGCCAGCAGACCACAGGGGGCTGGCAATCAGCCCCAGCATTTT. This codes for CASRPQGAGNQPQHF.

The table lists this clonotype with a few counts. The DNA of the CDR3 is TGTGCCAGCAGTCCGGCGACGGAATATAGCAATCAGCCCCAGCATTTT. This translates into CASSPATEYSNQPQHF. This rearrangement joins TRBV12-3 or TRBV12-4 to TRBJ1-5; D is ambiguous. V was trimmed by 5 bases and J by 0 bases, leaving 14 bases between them. The CDR3 has 16 residues.

This clonotype was counted between two and nine times. The rearrangement links TRBV7-2 to TRBJ1-1; D remains unclear. CDR1 and CDR2 (germline): SGHTA, FQGNSA. With 1 base removed from V and 6 bases from J, the gap between germline ends came to 15 bases. This CDR3 is built from 15 residues. The CDR3 coding sequence is TGTGCCAGCAGCTTAGGGTACACCGGGGTCTCTGAAGCTTTCTTT. Residues: CASSLGYTGVSEAFF. Filled out from reference TRBV7-2 and TRBJ1-1, the complete variable domain reads GAGVSQSPSNKVTEKGKDVELRCDPISGHTALYWYRQSLGQGLEFLIYFQGNSAPDKSGLPSDRFSAERTGGSVSTLTIQRTQQEDSAVYLCASSLGYTGVSEAFFGQGTRLTVV.

The CDR3 here is CASSLEGLFDEQFF. The CDR3 DNA reads as TGTGCCAGCAGTCTCGAGGGCCTATTCGATGAGCAGTTCTTC. The chain combines TRBV12-3 or TRBV12-4 with TRBJ2-1; tentative D call: TRBD2 (5 bases). V lost 5 bases to trimming and J lost 8 bases, with 16 bases between them. This CDR3 has 14 residues.